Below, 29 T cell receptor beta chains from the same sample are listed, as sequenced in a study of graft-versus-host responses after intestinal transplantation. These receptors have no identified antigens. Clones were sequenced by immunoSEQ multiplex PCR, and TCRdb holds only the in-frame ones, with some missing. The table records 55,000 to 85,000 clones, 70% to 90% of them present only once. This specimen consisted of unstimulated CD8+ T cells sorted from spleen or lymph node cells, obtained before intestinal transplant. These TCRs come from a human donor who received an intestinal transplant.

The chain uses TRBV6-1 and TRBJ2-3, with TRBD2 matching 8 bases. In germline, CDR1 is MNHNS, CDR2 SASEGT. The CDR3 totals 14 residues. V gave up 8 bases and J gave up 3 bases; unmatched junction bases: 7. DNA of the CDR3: TGTGCCAGCGTCAAAGCGGGGGCGACAGATACGCAGTATTTT. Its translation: CASVKAGATDTQYF.

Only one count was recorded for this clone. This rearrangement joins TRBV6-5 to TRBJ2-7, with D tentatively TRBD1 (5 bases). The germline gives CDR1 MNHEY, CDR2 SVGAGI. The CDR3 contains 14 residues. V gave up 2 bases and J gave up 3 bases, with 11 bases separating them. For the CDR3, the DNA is TGTGCCAGCAGTTACGGGCAGGGCGACTACGAGCAGTACTTC. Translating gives CASSYGQGDYEQYF.

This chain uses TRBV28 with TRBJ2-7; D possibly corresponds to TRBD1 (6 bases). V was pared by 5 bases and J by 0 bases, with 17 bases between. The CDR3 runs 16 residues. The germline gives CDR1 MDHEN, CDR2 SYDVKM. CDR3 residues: CASSPRTASSSYEQYF. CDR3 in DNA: TGTGCCAGCAGTCCCCGGACAGCCTCTAGCTCCTACGAGCAGTACTTC.

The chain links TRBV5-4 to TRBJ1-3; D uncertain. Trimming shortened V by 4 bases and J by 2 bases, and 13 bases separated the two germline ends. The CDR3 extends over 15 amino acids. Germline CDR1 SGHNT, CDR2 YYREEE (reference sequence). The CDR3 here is CASSGPSEAGNTIYF. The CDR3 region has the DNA TGTGCCAGCAGCGGACCTTCGGAGGCTGGAAACACCATATATTTT.

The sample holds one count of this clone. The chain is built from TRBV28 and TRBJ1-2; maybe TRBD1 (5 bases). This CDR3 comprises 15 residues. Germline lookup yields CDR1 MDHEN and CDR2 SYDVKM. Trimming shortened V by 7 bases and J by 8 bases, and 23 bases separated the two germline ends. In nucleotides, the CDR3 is TGTGCCAGCACCCGGTTGCGGGGACTATCAAAGGGCTACACCTTC. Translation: CASTRLRGLSKGYTF.

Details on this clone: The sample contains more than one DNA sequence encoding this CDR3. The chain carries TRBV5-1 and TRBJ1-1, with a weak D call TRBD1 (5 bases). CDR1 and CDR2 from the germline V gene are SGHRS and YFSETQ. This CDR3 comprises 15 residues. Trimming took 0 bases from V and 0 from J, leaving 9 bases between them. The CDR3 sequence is CASSLGQGLNTEAFF. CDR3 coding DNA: TGCGCCAGCAGCTTGGGGCAGGGCTTGAACACTGAAGCTTTCTTT.

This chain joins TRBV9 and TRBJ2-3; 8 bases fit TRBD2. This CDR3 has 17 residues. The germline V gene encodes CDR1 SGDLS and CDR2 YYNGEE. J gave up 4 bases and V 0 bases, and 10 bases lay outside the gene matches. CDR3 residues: CASSVGNVWREADTQYF. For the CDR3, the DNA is TGTGCCAGCAGCGTAGGTAATGTTTGGCGGGAGGCAGATACGCAGTATTTT.

CDR3 loop: CASSSGSDEQFF. The CDR3 DNA sequence: TGTGCCAGCTCCAGCGGGAGCGATGAGCAGTTCTTC. The chain links TRBV5-4 to TRBJ2-1; 8 bases fit TRBD2. This CDR3 contains 12 residues. Trimming cost V 7 bases and J 8 bases; bases outside gene matches: 5. Germline V lookup: CDR1 SGHNT, CDR2 YYREEE (reference sequence).

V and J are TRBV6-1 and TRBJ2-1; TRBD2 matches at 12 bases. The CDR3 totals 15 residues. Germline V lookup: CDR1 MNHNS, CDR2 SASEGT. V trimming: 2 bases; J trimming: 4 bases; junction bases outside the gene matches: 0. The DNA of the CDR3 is TGTGCCAGCAGTGAACTAGCGGGGGGGTACAATGAGCAGTTCTTC. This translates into CASSELAGGYNEQFF.

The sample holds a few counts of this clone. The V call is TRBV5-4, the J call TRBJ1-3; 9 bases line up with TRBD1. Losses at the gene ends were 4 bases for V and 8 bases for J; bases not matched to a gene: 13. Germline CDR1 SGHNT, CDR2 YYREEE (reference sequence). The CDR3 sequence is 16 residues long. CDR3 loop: CASSHRGTGHVHTIYF. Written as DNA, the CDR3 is TGTGCCAGCAGCCACCGCGGGACAGGGCATGTACACACCATATATTTT.

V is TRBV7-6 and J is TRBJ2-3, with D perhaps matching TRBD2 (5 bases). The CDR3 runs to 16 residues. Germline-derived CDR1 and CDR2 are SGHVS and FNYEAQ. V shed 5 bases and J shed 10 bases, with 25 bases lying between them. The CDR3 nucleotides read TGTGCCAGCAGCGAAACGGACCGGACGGACTTGTTGGCGCAGTATTTT. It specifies CASSETDRTDLLAQYF.

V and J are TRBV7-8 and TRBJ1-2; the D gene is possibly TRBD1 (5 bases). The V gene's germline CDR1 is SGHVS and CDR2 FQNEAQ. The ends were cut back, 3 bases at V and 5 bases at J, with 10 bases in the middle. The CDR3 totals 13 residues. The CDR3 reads CASSFGGGYGYTF. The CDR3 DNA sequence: TGTGCCAGCAGCTTCGGGGGAGGATATGGCTACACCTTC. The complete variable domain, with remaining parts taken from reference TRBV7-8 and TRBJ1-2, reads GAGVSQSPRYKVAKRGQDVALRCDPISGHVSLFWYQQALGQGPEFLTYFQNEAQLDKSGLPSDRFFAERPEGSVSTLKIQRTQQEDSAVYLCASSFGGGYGYTFGSGTRLTVV.

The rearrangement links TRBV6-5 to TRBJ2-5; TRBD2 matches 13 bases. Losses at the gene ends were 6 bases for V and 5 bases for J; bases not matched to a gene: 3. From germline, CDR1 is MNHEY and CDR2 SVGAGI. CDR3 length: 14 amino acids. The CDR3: CASSLGLAGETQYF. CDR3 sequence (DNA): TGTGCCAGCAGCCTGGGACTAGCGGGGGAGACCCAGTACTTC.

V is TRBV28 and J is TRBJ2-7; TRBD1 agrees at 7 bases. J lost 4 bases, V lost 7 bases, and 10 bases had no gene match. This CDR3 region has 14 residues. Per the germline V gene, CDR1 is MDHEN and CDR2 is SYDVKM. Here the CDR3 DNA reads TGTGCCAGCACCCCAGGACAGGTCGGTTACGAGCAGTACTTC. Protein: CASTPGQVGYEQYF.

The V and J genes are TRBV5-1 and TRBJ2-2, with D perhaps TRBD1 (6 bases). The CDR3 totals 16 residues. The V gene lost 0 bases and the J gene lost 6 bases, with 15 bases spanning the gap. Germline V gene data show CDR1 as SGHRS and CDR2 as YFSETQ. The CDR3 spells CASSLVSGDDSGELFF. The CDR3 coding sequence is TGCGCCAGCAGCTTGGTGTCAGGGGATGATTCCGGGGAGCTGTTTTTT.

The DNA of the CDR3 is TGTGCCAGCAGCACGGGACAGCTCTACGAGCAGTACTTC. Its protein is CASSTGQLYEQYF. V is TRBV5-6 and J is TRBJ2-7; TRBD1 matches at 7 bases. Germline trimming cut 4 bases from V and 3 bases from J; bases unmatched to any gene: 4. Germline CDR1 reads SGHDT; CDR2 reads YYEEEE. This CDR3 is built from 13 residues.

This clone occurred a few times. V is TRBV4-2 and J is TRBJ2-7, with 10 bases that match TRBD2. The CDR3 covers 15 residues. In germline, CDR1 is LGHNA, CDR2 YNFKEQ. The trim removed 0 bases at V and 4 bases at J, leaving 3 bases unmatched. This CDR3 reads CASSQEASGSYEQYF. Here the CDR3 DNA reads TGTGCCAGCAGCCAAGAGGCTAGCGGGAGTTACGAGCAGTACTTC.

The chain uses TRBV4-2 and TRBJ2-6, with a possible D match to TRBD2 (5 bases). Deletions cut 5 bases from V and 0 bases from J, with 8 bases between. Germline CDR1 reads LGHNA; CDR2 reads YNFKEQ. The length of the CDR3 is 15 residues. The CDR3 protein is CASSDGGSGANVLTF. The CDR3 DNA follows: TGTGCCAGCAGCGACGGAGGCTCTGGGGCCAACGTCCTGACTTTC.

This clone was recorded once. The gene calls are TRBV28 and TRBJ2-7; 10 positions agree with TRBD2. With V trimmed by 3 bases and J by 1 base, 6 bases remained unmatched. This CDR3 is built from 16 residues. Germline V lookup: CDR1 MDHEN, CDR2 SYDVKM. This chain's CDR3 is CASSLELAGASYEQYF. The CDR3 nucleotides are TGTGCCAGCAGTTTGGAGCTAGCGGGAGCATCCTACGAGCAGTACTTC.

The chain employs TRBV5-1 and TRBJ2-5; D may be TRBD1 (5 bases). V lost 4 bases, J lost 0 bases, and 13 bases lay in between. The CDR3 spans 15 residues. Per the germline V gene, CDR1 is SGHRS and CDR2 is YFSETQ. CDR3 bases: TGCGCCAGCAGCCCCAGGGTGGAGTACCAAGAGACCCAGTACTTC. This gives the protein CASSPRVEYQETQYF.

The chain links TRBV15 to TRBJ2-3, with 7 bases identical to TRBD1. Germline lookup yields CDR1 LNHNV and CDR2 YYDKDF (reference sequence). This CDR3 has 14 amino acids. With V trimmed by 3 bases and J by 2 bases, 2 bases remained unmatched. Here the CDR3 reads CATSRGQYTDTQYF. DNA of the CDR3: TGTGCCACCAGCAGGGGACAGTACACAGATACGCAGTATTTT.

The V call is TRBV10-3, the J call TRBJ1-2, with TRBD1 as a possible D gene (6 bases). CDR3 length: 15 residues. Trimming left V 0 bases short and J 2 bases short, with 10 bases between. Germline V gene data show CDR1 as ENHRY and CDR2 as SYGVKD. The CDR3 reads CAISESGARNYGYTF. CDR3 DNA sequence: TGTGCCATCAGTGAGTCGGGGGCCCGGAACTATGGCTACACCTTC.

CDR3 region: CASGTGGWTEAFF. CDR3 sequence (DNA): TGTGCCAGCGGGACAGGGGGCTGGACTGAAGCTTTCTTT. The chain is built from TRBV6-1 and TRBJ1-1, with 12 bases lining up with TRBD1. After removal of 8 bases from V and 5 bases from J, the junction contained 3 bases not matched to a gene. This CDR3 has 13 amino acids. CDR1 is MNHNS and CDR2 is SASEGT in the germline V gene.

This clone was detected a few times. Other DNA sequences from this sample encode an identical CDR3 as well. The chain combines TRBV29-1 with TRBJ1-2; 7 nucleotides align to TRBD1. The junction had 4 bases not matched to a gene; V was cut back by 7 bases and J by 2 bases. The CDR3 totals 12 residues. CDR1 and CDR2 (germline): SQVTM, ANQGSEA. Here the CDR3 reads CSAPTGNYGYTF. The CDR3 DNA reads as TGCAGCGCCCCGACAGGGAACTATGGCTACACCTTC. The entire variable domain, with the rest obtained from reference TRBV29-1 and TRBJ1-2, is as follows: SAVISQKPSRDICQRGTSLTIQCQVDSQVTMMFWYRQQPGQSLTLIATANQGSEATYESGFVIDKFPISRPNLTFSTLTVSNMSPEDSSIYLCSAPTGNYGYTFGSGTRLTVV.

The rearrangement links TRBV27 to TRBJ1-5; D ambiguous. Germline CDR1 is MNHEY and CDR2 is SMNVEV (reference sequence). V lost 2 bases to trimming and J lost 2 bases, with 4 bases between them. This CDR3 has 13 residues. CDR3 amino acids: CASSLVGNQPQHF. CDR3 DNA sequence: TGTGCCAGCAGTTTAGTCGGCAATCAGCCCCAGCATTTT.

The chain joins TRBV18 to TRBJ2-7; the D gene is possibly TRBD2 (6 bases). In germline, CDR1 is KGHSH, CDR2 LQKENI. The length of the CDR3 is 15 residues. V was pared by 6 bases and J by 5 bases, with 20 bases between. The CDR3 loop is CASSPTRMSYNEQYF. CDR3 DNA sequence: TGTGCCAGCTCGCCGACTAGGATGTCCTACAACGAGCAGTACTTC.

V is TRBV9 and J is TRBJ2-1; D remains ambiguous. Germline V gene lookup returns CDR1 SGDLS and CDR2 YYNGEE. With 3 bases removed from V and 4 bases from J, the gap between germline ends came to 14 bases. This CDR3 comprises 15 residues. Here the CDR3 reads CASSGGAPSYNEQFF. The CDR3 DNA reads TGTGCCAGCAGCGGCGGAGCCCCTTCTTACAATGAGCAGTTCTTC.

The CDR3 sequence is CASSVSAQGTVYGYTF. CDR3 nucleotides: TGTGCCAGCAGCGTAAGTGCCCAGGGGACAGTTTATGGCTACACCTTC. This chain uses TRBV9 with TRBJ1-2; 7 nucleotides line up with TRBD1. The CDR3 covers 16 residues. Germline V lookup: CDR1 SGDLS, CDR2 YYNGEE. The J segment lost 5 bases and the V segment lost 1 base, leaving 11 bases of the junction unmatched.

The chain's CDR3 is CASSERWIGGSEQYF. The DNA for the CDR3 is TGTGCCAGCAGTGAACGATGGATAGGAGGAAGCGAGCAGTACTTC. V is TRBV2 and J is TRBJ2-7, with D tentatively TRBD2 (5 bases). Germline CDR1 and CDR2: SNHLY and FYNNEI. Trimming stripped 2 bases from V and 6 bases from J, with 17 bases between. The CDR3 sequence is 15 residues long.